The present entry profiles one T cell receptor beta chain with its context. What it binds is not known. Measured with immunoSEQ multiplex PCR; TCRdb has only the in-frame clones, and not every one. The sample holds approximately 32,000 clones; 88% are singletons and the top ten take roughly 58%. The record originates from a study of OX40 agonist ivuxolimab in advanced cancers. Across the study: Three patients, one with hepatocellular carcinoma and two with cutaneous melanoma, responded partially. Notes on the study in general: Partial responders dosed at 0.1-3.0 mg/kg displayed clonal expansion ranking among the lowest. Also showing low normalized T-cell clonal expansion were some of the nonresponders.

Blood sampling was done at baseline, cycle 4 day 1, and cycle 7 day 1. Trimming shortened V by 5 bases and J by 1 base, and 5 bases separated the two germline ends. The CDR3 has 13 residues. Germline-derived CDR1 and CDR2 are MNHEY and SVGAGI. Material: CD4+ or CD8+ T cells sorted from blood, obtained in a trial of the OX40 agonist ivuxolimab. The rearrangement links TRBV6-5 to TRBJ2-2, with D unclear. This TCR derives from an adult with an advanced solid tumor such as melanoma, head and neck, liver or kidney cancer. The chain's CDR3 is CASSTRNTGELFF. The CDR3 DNA reads TGTGCCAGCAGTACCAGGAACACCGGGGAGCTGTTTTTT.